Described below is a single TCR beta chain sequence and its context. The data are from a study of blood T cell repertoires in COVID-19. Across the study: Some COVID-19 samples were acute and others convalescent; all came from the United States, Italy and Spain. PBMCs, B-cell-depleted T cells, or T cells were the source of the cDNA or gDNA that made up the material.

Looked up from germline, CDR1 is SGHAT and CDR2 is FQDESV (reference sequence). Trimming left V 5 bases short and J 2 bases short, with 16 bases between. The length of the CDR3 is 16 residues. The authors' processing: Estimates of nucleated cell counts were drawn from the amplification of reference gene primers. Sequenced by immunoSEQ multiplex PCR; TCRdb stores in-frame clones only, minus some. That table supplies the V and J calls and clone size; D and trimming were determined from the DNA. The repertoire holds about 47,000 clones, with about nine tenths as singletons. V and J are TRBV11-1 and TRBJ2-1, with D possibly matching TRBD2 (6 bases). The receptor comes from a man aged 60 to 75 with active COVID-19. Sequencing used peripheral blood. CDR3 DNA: TGTGCCAGCAGCCGACTAGAGTCGGTCACCTACAATGAGCAGTTCTTC. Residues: CASSRLESVTYNEQFF.